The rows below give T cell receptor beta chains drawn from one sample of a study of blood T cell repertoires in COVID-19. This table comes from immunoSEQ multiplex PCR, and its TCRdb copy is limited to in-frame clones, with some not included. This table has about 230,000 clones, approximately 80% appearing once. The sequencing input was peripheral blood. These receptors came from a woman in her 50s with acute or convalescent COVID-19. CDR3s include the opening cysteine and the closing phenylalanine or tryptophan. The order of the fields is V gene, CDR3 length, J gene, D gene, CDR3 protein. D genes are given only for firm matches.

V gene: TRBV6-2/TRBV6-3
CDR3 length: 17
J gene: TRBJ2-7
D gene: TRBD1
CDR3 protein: CASSDPDRGPSSYEQYF

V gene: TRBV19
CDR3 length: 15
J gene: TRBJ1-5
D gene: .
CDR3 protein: CASSIAAGSNQPQHF

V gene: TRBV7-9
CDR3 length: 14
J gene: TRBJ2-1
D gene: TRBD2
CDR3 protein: CASSFAGGFPEQFF

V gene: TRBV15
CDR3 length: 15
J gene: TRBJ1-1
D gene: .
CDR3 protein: CATSREMLGGTEAFF

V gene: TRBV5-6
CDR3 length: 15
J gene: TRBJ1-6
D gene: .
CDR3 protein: CASSLGTGYNSPLHF

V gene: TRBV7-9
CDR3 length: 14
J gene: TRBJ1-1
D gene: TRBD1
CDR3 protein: CASSYPGQETEAFF

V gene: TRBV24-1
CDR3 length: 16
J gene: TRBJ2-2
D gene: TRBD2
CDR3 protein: CATSEVGTGGTGELFF

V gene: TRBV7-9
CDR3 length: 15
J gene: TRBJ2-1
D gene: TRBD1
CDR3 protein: CASSLRQGARNEQFF

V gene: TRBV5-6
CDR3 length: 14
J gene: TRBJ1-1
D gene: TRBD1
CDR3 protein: CASRFDRVPTEAFF

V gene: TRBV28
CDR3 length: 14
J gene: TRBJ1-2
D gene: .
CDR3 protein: CASSLNRGGYGYTF

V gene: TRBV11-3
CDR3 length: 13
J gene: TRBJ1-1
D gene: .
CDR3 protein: CASSSVQGSVAFF

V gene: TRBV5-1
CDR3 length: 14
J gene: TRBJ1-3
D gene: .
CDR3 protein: CASSLETPGNTIYF

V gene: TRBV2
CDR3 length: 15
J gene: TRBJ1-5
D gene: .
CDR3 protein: CASHRTLAGGQPQHF

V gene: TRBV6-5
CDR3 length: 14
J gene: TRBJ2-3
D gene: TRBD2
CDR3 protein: CASSYSIGGATQYF

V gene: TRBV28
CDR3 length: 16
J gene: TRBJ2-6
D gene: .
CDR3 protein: CASSGTGISGANVLTF

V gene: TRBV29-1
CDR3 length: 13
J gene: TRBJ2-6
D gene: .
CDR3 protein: CSVTESGANVLTF

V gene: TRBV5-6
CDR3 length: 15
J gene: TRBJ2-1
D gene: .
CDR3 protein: CASSFGSLAGDEQFF

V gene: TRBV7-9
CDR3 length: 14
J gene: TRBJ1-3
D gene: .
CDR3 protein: CASSPGSSGNTIYF

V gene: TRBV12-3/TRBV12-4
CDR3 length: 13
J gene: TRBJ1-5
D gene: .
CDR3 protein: CASSFGQNQPQHF

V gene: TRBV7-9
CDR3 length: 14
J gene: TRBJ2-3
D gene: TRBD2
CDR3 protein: CASEAGGVADTQYF

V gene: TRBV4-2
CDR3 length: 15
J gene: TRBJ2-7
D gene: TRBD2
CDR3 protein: CASSNSGTSGYEQYF

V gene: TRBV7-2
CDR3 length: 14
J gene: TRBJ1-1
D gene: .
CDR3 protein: CASIVGTENTEAFF

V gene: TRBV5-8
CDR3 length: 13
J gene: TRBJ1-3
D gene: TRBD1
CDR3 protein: CASKLQGANTIYF

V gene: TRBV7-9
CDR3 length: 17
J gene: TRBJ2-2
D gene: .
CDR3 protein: CASSDVRGQSNTGELFF

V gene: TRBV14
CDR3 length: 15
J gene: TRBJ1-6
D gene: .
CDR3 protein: CASSRHGSYNSPLHF

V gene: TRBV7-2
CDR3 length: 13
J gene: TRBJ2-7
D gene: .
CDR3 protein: CASSLVTAGEQYF

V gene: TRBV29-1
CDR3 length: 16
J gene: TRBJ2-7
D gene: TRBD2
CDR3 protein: CSVEAEAGGSFYEQYF

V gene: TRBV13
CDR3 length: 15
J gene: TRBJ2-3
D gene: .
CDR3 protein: CASSSTQGLPDTQYF

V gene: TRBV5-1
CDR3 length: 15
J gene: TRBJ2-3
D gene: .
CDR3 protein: CASSRNRASTDTQYF